A single sample gave rise to the 17 T cell receptor beta chains below, sequenced in a study of Ad26.COV2.S vaccination and SARS-CoV-2 variants. Assay: immunoSEQ multiplex PCR; the TCRdb copy retains only in-frame clones and omits some. Seen here are 180,000 or so clones, approximately 88% observed once, and the top ten hold approximately 6%. Material: peripheral blood, obtained after recovery from COVID-19. The receptors stem from a human donor who had recovered from COVID-19.

This rearrangement joins TRBV28 to TRBJ1-6; D ambiguous. The ends were cut back, 5 bases at V and 10 bases at J, with 18 bases in the middle. CDR3 length equals 15 residues. Looked up from germline, CDR1 is MDHEN and CDR2 is SYDVKM. CDR3 amino acids: CASSLTNPVASPLHF. The CDR3, as DNA: TGTGCCAGCAGTCTTACAAACCCCGTAGCCTCACCCCTCCACTTT.

The chain combines TRBV7-3 with TRBJ2-2, with D maybe TRBD2 (6 bases). The CDR3 covers 17 residues. The ends were cut back, 4 bases at V and 4 bases at J, with 19 bases in the middle. Looked up from germline, CDR1 is SGHTA and CDR2 is FQGTGA. In DNA form, the CDR3 reads TGTGCCAGCAGCTCACGACTGAGGGAGGAGATCACCGGGGAGCTGTTTTTT. Amino acids: CASSSRLREEITGELFF.

The V and J genes are TRBV10-2 and TRBJ2-7; 11 bases are a match to TRBD2. Germline V gene data show CDR1 as WSHSY and CDR2 as SAAADI. The CDR3 is 14 residues long. V was pared by 6 bases and J by 3 bases, with 4 bases of the junction left unmatched. The CDR3 loop reads CASRLAGANYEQYF. The CDR3 nucleotides read TGCGCCAGCAGACTAGCGGGAGCCAACTACGAGCAGTACTTC.

The chain joins TRBV3-1 (or the pseudogene TRBV3-2) to TRBJ1-1, with D possibly matching TRBD1 (5 bases). This CDR3 region has 16 residues. Trimming pared 1 base from V and 0 bases from J, leaving 12 bases between. Germline assignment: CDR1 LGHDT and CDR2 YNNKEL (reference sequence). CDR3 residues: CASSQVPGTMNTEAFF. Written as DNA, the CDR3 is TGTGCCAGCAGCCAAGTTCCAGGGACCATGAACACTGAAGCTTTCTTT.

The chain couples TRBV7-2 to TRBJ1-5, with unresolved D. Trimming pared 1 base from V and 5 bases from J, leaving 9 bases between. Per germline, CDR1 SGHTA and CDR2 FQGNSA. This CDR3 region has 14 residues. CDR3 bases: TGTGCCAGCAGCTTAGGCTCCGGGGATCAGCCCCAGCATTTT. It codes for CASSLGSGDQPQHF.

The chain is built from TRBV5-1 and TRBJ2-1; tentative D call: TRBD1 (6 bases). The CDR3 runs to 15 residues. V was clipped by 4 bases and J by 3 bases, with 14 bases between them. In germline, CDR1 is SGHRS, CDR2 YFSETQ. The CDR3: CASSADRSGYNEQFF. Written as DNA, the CDR3 is TGCGCCAGCAGCGCGGACAGAAGCGGCTACAATGAGCAGTTCTTC.

V is TRBV19 and J is TRBJ1-5; D unclear. V shed 1 base and J shed 4 bases, with 8 bases lying between them. The CDR3 is made up of 14 amino acids. The germline V gene has CDR1 LNHDA and CDR2 SQIVND (reference sequence). This CDR3 reads CASSIVGRNQPQHF. The CDR3, as DNA: TGTGCCAGTAGTATAGTGGGCAGAAATCAGCCCCAGCATTTT.

The V and J genes are TRBV19 and TRBJ2-7; 7 positions match TRBD2. V lost 3 bases and J lost 5; bases outside the gene matches: 4. The germline CDR1 and CDR2 sequences are LNHDA and SQIVND (reference sequence). CDR3 size: 13 residues. CDR3 DNA sequence: TGTGCCAGTAGTATTGGCGGGAGCCACGAGCAGTACTTC. Its translation: CASSIGGSHEQYF.

The rearrangement uses TRBV5-1 and TRBJ1-1; TRBD1 matches at 8 bases. This CDR3 is 13 amino acids long. Germline V gives CDR1 SGHRS, CDR2 YFSETQ. With 4 bases clipped from V and 5 bases from J, the junction kept 4 bases outside the gene matches. CDR3 protein: CASSTGGKTEAFF. The CDR3 nucleotides read TGCGCCAGCAGCACAGGGGGAAAAACTGAAGCTTTCTTT.

The V gene is TRBV6-5, the J gene TRBJ2-2; D gene uncertain. CDR3 length: 13 residues. Trimming took off 6 bases at V and 1 base at J, with 6 bases between the two ends. Germline CDR1 is MNHEY and CDR2 is SVGAGI. The DNA for the CDR3 is TGTGCCAGCAGAGCGCTGAACACCGGGGAGCTGTTTTTT. Residues: CASRALNTGELFF.

This rearrangement joins TRBV6-1 to TRBJ1-1; 7 nucleotides align to TRBD1. The CDR3 has 17 amino acids. Losses at the gene ends were 7 bases for V and 1 base for J; bases not matched to a gene: 15. The V gene's germline CDR1 is MNHNS and CDR2 SASEGT. The DNA of the CDR3 is TGTGCCAGCATTGAGAACAGGGGCCTAGGGCCGAACACTGAAGCTTTCTTT. It is translated as CASIENRGLGPNTEAFF.

This clone has a single count. The rearrangement uses TRBV28 and TRBJ1-4; D unclear. The CDR3 sequence is 13 residues long. Deletions cut 3 bases from V and 4 bases from J, with 6 bases between. Germline V gene data show CDR1 as MDHEN and CDR2 as SYDVKM. The CDR3 nucleotides are TGTGCCAGCAGTTTCGTGATTAATGAAAAACTGTTTTTT. It yields the protein CASSFVINEKLFF. The complete variable domain, with remaining parts taken from reference TRBV28 and TRBJ1-4, reads DVKVTQSSRYLVKRTGEKVFLECVQDMDHENMFWYRQDPGLGLRLIYFSYDVKMKEKGDIPEGYSVSREKKERFSLILESASTNQTSMYLCASSFVINEKLFFGSGTQLSVL.

V and J are TRBV7-3 and TRBJ2-1; the match to TRBD2 covers 10 bases. The germline V gene encodes CDR1 SGHTA and CDR2 FQGTGA. Trimming took 2 bases from V and 3 from J; bases not matched to a gene: 4. This CDR3 contains 16 residues. CDR3 protein: CASSLRASGSYNEQFF. DNA for the CDR3: TGTGCCAGCAGCTTACGGGCTAGCGGGAGCTACAATGAGCAGTTCTTC.

The chain uses TRBV19 and TRBJ2-2, with D perhaps TRBD1 (5 bases). V was cut by 5 bases and J by 4 bases, with 11 bases left in between. Germline V gene lookup returns CDR1 LNHDA and CDR2 SQIVND (reference sequence). The CDR3 extends over 14 amino acids. The CDR3 region has the DNA TGTGCCAGTAGTTCTCGACAGCCCACCGGGGAGCTGTTTTTT. Translation gives CASSSRQPTGELFF.

This clone was detected once. The CDR3 is CASSPDRGRNTEAFF. CDR3 DNA: TGTGCCAGCAGTCCCGACAGGGGGCGCAACACTGAAGCTTTCTTT. V is TRBV5-4 and J is TRBJ1-1; 10 bases align to TRBD1. The V segment lost 5 bases and the J segment 2 bases; nucleotides outside the gene matches: 6. This CDR3 contains 15 residues. The germline V gene has CDR1 SGHNT and CDR2 YYREEE (reference sequence).

CDR3: CASSVAGAGTDTQYF. The CDR3 coding sequence is TGTGCCAGCAGCGTAGCAGGGGCCGGCACAGATACGCAGTATTTT. This chain joins TRBV9 and TRBJ2-3; tentative D call: TRBD1 (6 bases). Trimming shortened V by 0 bases and J by 1 base, and 9 bases separated the two germline ends. The germline V gene has CDR1 SGDLS and CDR2 YYNGEE. CDR3 length: 15 residues.

The chain combines TRBV6-8 with TRBJ2-3; the match to TRBD1 covers 8 bases. The J segment lost 5 bases and the V segment lost 9 bases, leaving 16 bases of the junction unmatched. The CDR3 is 16 amino acids. The germline CDR1 and CDR2 sequences are MNHGY and SAAAGT. In nucleotides, the CDR3 is TGTGCCAGTGGACAGGGCAAAGGGGGATTCATAGATACGCAGTATTTT. Amino acid sequence: CASGQGKGGFIDTQYF.